A single sample gave rise to the 32 T cell receptor beta chains below, sequenced in a study of blood T cell repertoires in COVID-19. Clones were read by immunoSEQ multiplex PCR, and TCRdb kept only the in-frame ones, dropping some. The data show around 380,000 clones, roughly 80% seen once. The sequenced sample was peripheral blood. The source is a human donor with acute or convalescent COVID-19. The donor label of this sample is uncertain.

This sequence joins TRBV5-8 and TRBJ2-7, with 8 bases aligning to TRBD2. This CDR3 region has 16 residues. CDR1 and CDR2 (germline): SGHTS, YDEGEE. V lost 4 bases and J lost 6; bases outside the gene matches: 15. The chain's CDR3 is CASSKSLAGGKGEQYF. Written as DNA, the CDR3 is TGTGCCAGCAGCAAGTCCCTTGCGGGGGGCAAGGGCGAGCAGTACTTC.

The CDR3 coding sequence is TGTGCCTGGAGTGTATATGGGACAGCGGGAAACACCATATATTTT. Protein sequence: CAWSVYGTAGNTIYF. The chain combines TRBV30 with TRBJ1-3, with 7 bases lining up with TRBD1. The germline V gene has CDR1 GTSNPN and CDR2 SVGIG (reference sequence). This CDR3 is built from 15 residues. With V trimmed by 0 bases and J by 4 bases, 6 bases remained unmatched.

In DNA form, the CDR3 reads TGTGCCAGCAGTCCCTCCCACAGGGGGCGCAGTTTTGGTACCACAGATACGCAGTATTTT. It translates to CASSPSHRGRSFGTTDTQYF. The V and J genes are TRBV27 and TRBJ2-3, with 9 bases identical to TRBD1. Looked up from germline, CDR1 is MNHEY and CDR2 is SMNVEV (reference sequence). CDR3 size: 20 residues. Germline trimming cut 5 bases from V and 2 bases from J; bases unmatched to any gene: 20.

V usage is TRBV13 and J usage is TRBJ2-7, with D possibly matching TRBD2 (6 bases). V lost 5 bases to trimming and J lost 4 bases, with 15 bases between them. The CDR3 runs to 14 residues. CDR1 is PRHDT and CDR2 is FYEKMQ in the germline V gene (reference sequence). CDR3 loop: CASSAGPTTYEQYF. The CDR3, as DNA: TGTGCCAGCAGCGCGGGACCGACGACATACGAGCAGTACTTC.

The CDR3 region is CATSGRRLPGNTIYF. For the CDR3, the DNA is TGTGCCACCAGTGGTCGCAGGCTCCCTGGAAACACCATATATTTT. The V call is TRBV24-1, the J call TRBJ1-3; no definite D call. V was clipped by 5 bases and J by 2 bases, with 12 bases between them. There are 15 residues in the CDR3. Germline assignment: CDR1 KGHDR and CDR2 SFDVKD.

The genes are TRBV19 and TRBJ2-7, with 8 nucleotides matching TRBD1. The germline V gene encodes CDR1 LNHDA and CDR2 SQIVND (reference sequence). The CDR3 runs 16 residues. V lost 5 bases, J lost 0 bases, and 9 bases stayed unmatched. The CDR3 coding sequence is TGTGCCAGTAGTTCGAATGGACAGGGAATCTCCTACGAGCAGTACTTC. It is translated as CASSSNGQGISYEQYF.

V gene TRBV29-1 combines with J gene TRBJ2-3; 9 bases are shared with TRBD2. The germline gives CDR1 SQVTM, CDR2 ANQGSEA. Losses at the gene ends were 3 bases for V and 4 bases for J; bases not matched to a gene: 8. The CDR3 is made up of 15 amino acids. The CDR3 DNA reads as TGCAGCGTTGAGAGGGCGGGAGGGCCGCCAGATACGCAGTATTTT. Translation gives CSVERAGGPPDTQYF.

V and J are TRBV27 and TRBJ2-1; D is ambiguous. CDR1 MNHEY and CDR2 SMNVEV come from the germline V gene (reference sequence). The V gene lost 6 bases and the J gene lost 7 bases, with 10 bases spanning the gap. This CDR3 is built from 12 residues. The CDR3 reads CASRNQKNEQFF. For the CDR3, the DNA is TGTGCCAGCAGAAATCAAAAAAATGAGCAGTTCTTC.

In this sample, this clone turned up a few times. This sequence joins TRBV29-1 and TRBJ2-5; D unresolved. Trimming shortened V by 0 bases and J by 5 bases, and 13 bases separated the two germline ends. There are 14 residues in the CDR3. CDR1 and CDR2 (germline): SQVTM, ANQGSEA. The CDR3 is CSVEDPVIVETQYF. In nucleotides, the CDR3 is TGCAGCGTTGAAGATCCTGTCATAGTGGAGACCCAGTACTTC.

V is TRBV19 and J is TRBJ1-5, with TRBD1 matching over 7 bases. The V gene end was trimmed by 4 bases and the J gene end by 7 bases; junction bases not matched to a gene: 16. Germline loops: CDR1 LNHDA, CDR2 SQIVND (reference sequence). CDR3 length: 17 residues. CDR3 in amino acids: CASSTQGRRMVYQPQHF. CDR3 DNA: TGTGCCAGTAGTACACAGGGGCGCAGAATGGTGTACCAGCCCCAGCATTTT.

This chain uses TRBV19 with TRBJ1-1; D is perhaps TRBD1 (5 bases). CDR3 size: 14 residues. Germline V gene sequence: CDR1 LNHDA, CDR2 SQIVND (reference sequence). The V end was cut by 3 bases, the J end by 8 bases, with 16 bases between. For the CDR3, the DNA is TGTGCCAGTAGTATTTGGTCAGGGAACCGAGAAGCTTTCTTT. Amino acid sequence: CASSIWSGNREAFF.

Here the CDR3 DNA reads TGTGCCAGCAGCTTACAGGGGGCCTCGGGCGGCTACACCTTC. The encoded protein is CASSLQGASGGYTF. The J gene is TRBJ1-2, the V gene TRBV7-9; TRBD1 matches at 8 bases. CDR3 size: 14 residues. The germline gives CDR1 SEHNR, CDR2 FQNEAQ (reference sequence). V was clipped by 2 bases and J by 8 bases; unmatched bases: 7.

The chain couples TRBV6-5 to TRBJ2-1; D is possibly TRBD2 (5 bases). Trimming removed 10 bases from V and 5 bases from J, with 15 bases in between. The CDR3 covers 13 residues. The germline gives CDR1 MNHEY, CDR2 SVGAGI. The CDR3 DNA sequence: TGTGCCATCTCGGGGAAGCCGGACAATGAGCAGTTCTTC. Protein sequence: CAISGKPDNEQFF.

The J gene is TRBJ2-1, the V gene TRBV18; TRBD2 matches 7 bases. V shed 4 bases, J shed 5 bases, and the junction held 8 bases outside the gene matches. The germline CDR1 and CDR2 sequences are KGHSH and LQKENI. The CDR3 totals 15 residues. CDR3 loop: CASSLRTSQDNEQFF. CDR3 in DNA: TGTGCCAGCTCACTCAGGACTAGTCAAGACAATGAGCAGTTCTTC.

The CDR3 nucleotides read TGCGCCAGCAGCTACGTTCAGGGATCAGTCGGTGAAGCTTTCTTT. It codes for CASSYVQGSVGEAFF. The chain is built from TRBV5-1 and TRBJ1-1; TRBD1 might be the D (5 bases). V lost 3 bases to trimming and J lost 7 bases, with 19 bases between them. Germline lookup yields CDR1 SGHRS and CDR2 YFSETQ. CDR3 length equals 15 residues.

This chain uses TRBV28 with TRBJ1-6; TRBD1 aligns across 8 bases. The CDR3 is made up of 15 amino acids. V dropped 5 bases and J dropped 7; count of bases not matched to a gene: 7. The germline gives CDR1 MDHEN, CDR2 SYDVKM. The CDR3 loop reads CASSPRDRINSPLHF. As DNA, the CDR3 is TGTGCCAGCAGTCCGCGGGACAGGATAAATTCACCCCTCCACTTT.

The chain is built from TRBV7-2 and TRBJ1-1; D is perhaps TRBD1 (6 bases). The germline V gene has CDR1 SGHTA and CDR2 FQGNSA. There are 14 residues in the CDR3. Trimming cost V 5 bases and J 7 bases, with 17 bases left between them. This chain's CDR3 is CASSPSRDIVEAFF. DNA of the CDR3: TGTGCCAGCAGCCCAAGCCGGGACATTGTTGAAGCTTTCTTT.

The chain has TRBV30 and TRBJ2-3; tentatively, D is TRBD1 (5 bases). The CDR3 runs 14 residues. Per the germline V gene, CDR1 is GTSNPN and CDR2 is SVGIG (reference sequence). The V end was cut by 4 bases, the J end by 4 bases, with 15 bases between. The CDR3 DNA sequence: TGTGCCTGGACAGGGTTGGGAAGCGCAGATACGCAGTATTTT. Translation gives CAWTGLGSADTQYF.

The chain carries TRBV28 and TRBJ1-6; 8 positions match TRBD1. CDR1 and CDR2 from the germline V gene are MDHEN and SYDVKM. The CDR3 is 14 residues long. V lost 2 bases, J lost 9 bases, and 3 bases stayed unmatched. The CDR3 DNA sequence: TGTGCCAGCAGTTTAGCCAGGGGGCTTTCACCCCTCCACTTT. Its protein product is CASSLARGLSPLHF.

This chain connects TRBV18 to TRBJ2-3, with D uncertain. Germline assignment: CDR1 KGHSH and CDR2 LQKENI. V lost 2 bases and J 4 bases, leaving 10 bases between the germline ends. The CDR3 covers 14 residues. For the CDR3, the DNA is TGTGCCAGCTCACCAATTAATCAGGCAGATACGCAGTATTTT. Residues: CASSPINQADTQYF. The full variable domain, rest sourced from reference TRBV18 and TRBJ2-3, is NAGVMQNPRHLVRRRGQEARLRCSPMKGHSHVYWYRQLPEEGLKFMVYLQKENIIDESGMPKERFSAEFPKEGPSILRIQQVVRGDSAAYFCASSPINQADTQYFGPGTRLTVL.

This chain uses TRBV5-8 with TRBJ1-2; no reliable D call. Trimming shortened V by 6 bases and J by 0 bases, and 9 bases separated the two germline ends. The CDR3 has 13 amino acids. Germline V lookup: CDR1 SGHTS, CDR2 YDEGEE. CDR3 amino acids: CASTSTANYGYTF. CDR3 nucleotide sequence: TGTGCCAGCACCTCAACTGCTAACTATGGCTACACCTTC.

The chain recombines TRBV11-2 with TRBJ1-6; possibly TRBD1 for D (5 bases). Germline V CDR1 and CDR2: SGHAT, FQNNGV. V was pared by 1 base and J by 0 bases, with 10 bases between. The CDR3 is 17 residues long. This chain's CDR3 is CASSLVRASSYNSPLHF. In nucleotides, the CDR3 is TGTGCCAGCAGCTTAGTCAGGGCGAGCTCCTATAATTCACCCCTCCACTTT.

This CDR3 is CASSKDSKNSPLHF. Here the CDR3 DNA reads TGTGCCAGCTCAAAAGACAGCAAGAATTCACCCCTCCACTTT. The chain has TRBV18 and TRBJ1-6; D is possibly TRBD1 (5 bases). The CDR3 length is 14 residues. The germline CDR1 and CDR2 sequences are KGHSH and LQKENI. V dropped 5 bases and J dropped 7 bases, with 12 bases sitting between them. Filled out from reference TRBV18 and TRBJ1-6, the complete variable domain reads NAGVMQNPRHLVRRRGQEARLRCSPMKGHSHVYWYRQLPEEGLKFMVYLQKENIIDESGMPKERFSAEFPKEGPSILRIQQVVRGDSAAYFCASSKDSKNSPLHFGNGTRLTVT.

This rearrangement joins TRBV11-2 to TRBJ1-2, with a tentative D call TRBD1 (5 bases). The CDR3 length is 14 residues. Germline CDR1 is SGHAT and CDR2 is FQNNGV. V was trimmed by 5 bases and J by 3 bases, leaving 13 bases between them. CDR3 bases: TGTGCCAGCAGCCCAACACAGGTTTACTATGGCTACACCTTC. This codes for CASSPTQVYYGYTF.

The chain employs TRBV5-6 and TRBJ1-4; a possible D gene is TRBD1 (6 bases). Trimming removed 3 bases from V and 6 bases from J, with 15 bases in between. Germline CDR1 and CDR2: SGHDT and YYEEEE. The CDR3 is 15 residues long. In nucleotides, the CDR3 is TGTGCCAGCAGCTACCCGGGGGGCGCGGATGAAAAACTGTTTTTT. The encoded protein is CASSYPGGADEKLFF.

This clone has only a few counts. The J gene is TRBJ2-7, the V gene TRBV3-1 (or the pseudogene TRBV3-2), with a tentative D call TRBD1 (5 bases). There are 15 residues in the CDR3. Germline V gene data show CDR1 as LGHDT and CDR2 as YNNKEL (reference sequence). Trimming took 6 bases from V and 4 from J, leaving 19 bases between them. The CDR3 sequence: CASRARAGLEYEQYF. CDR3 DNA sequence: TGTGCCAGCAGGGCCAGGGCCGGATTAGAATACGAGCAGTACTTC.

The V call is TRBV12-3 or TRBV12-4, the J call TRBJ1-2; D unresolved. This CDR3 region has 13 residues. V lost 7 bases, J lost 7 bases, and 16 bases lay in between. CDR3 residues: CASTFRESSGYTF. CDR3 in DNA: TGTGCCAGCACTTTTAGGGAGTCCTCTGGCTACACCTTC.

The chain combines TRBV19 with TRBJ2-1; 8 nucleotides align to TRBD1. J was trimmed by 7 bases and V by 5 bases; bases with no gene match: 10. CDR1 and CDR2 (germline): LNHDA, SQIVND (reference sequence). This CDR3 is 15 amino acids long. This CDR3 reads CASSPQVTGENEQFF. CDR3 bases: TGTGCCAGTAGTCCCCAGGTGACAGGGGAGAATGAGCAGTTCTTC. The full variable domain, completed using reference TRBV19 and TRBJ2-1, is DGGITQSPKYLFRKEGQNVTLSCEQNLNHDAMYWYRQDPGQGLRLIYYSQIVNDFQKGDIAEGYSVSREKKESFPLTVTSAQKNPTAFYLCASSPQVTGENEQFFGPGTRLTVL.

The chain joins TRBV12-3 or TRBV12-4 to TRBJ1-6; possibly TRBD1 for D (5 bases). The length of the CDR3 is 13 residues. V dropped 6 bases and J dropped 6 bases, with 9 bases sitting between them. Here the CDR3 DNA reads TGTGCCAGCAGGACAGTCGGTAATTCACCCCTCCACTTT. Translating it yields CASRTVGNSPLHF.

Concerning this clone: The junction does not match germline at one end; this may be a read error. This chain joins TRBV28 and TRBJ2-7; D is possibly TRBD2 (6 bases). CDR1 is MDHEN and CDR2 is SYDVKM in the germline V gene. The CDR3 loop spans 12 amino acids. The CDR3 nucleotides are TGTGCCAGCCTGGGACTTCCCTACGAGCAATACTTC. Protein product: CASLGLPYEQYF.

The rearrangement uses TRBV13 and TRBJ1-2; no clear D. The CDR3 loop spans 12 amino acids. The V gene lost 5 bases and the J gene lost 4 bases, with 8 bases spanning the gap. The germline V gene encodes CDR1 PRHDT and CDR2 FYEKMQ (reference sequence). The CDR3, as DNA: TGTGCCAGCAGCGGGCTCGCCTATGGCTACACCTTC. Its protein is CASSGLAYGYTF.

V and J are TRBV5-1 and TRBJ1-1; D is unresolved. From germline, CDR1 is SGHRS and CDR2 YFSETQ. The CDR3 is made up of 14 amino acids. V shed 1 base and J shed 1 base, with 8 bases lying between them. The CDR3 DNA follows: TGCGCCAGCAGCTTGAACGCTAAGAACACTGAAGCTTTCTTT. Translation gives CASSLNAKNTEAFF.